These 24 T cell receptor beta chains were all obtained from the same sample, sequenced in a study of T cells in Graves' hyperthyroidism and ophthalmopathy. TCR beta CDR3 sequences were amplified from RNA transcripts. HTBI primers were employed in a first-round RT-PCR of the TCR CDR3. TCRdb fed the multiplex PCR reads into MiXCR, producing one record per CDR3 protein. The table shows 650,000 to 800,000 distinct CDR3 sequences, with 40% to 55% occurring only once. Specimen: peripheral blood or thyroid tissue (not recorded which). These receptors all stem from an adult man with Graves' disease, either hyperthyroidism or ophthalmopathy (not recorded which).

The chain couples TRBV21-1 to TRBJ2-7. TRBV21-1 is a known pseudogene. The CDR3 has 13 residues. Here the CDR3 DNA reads TGTGCCAGCAGCACAAGCGAGGTCTACGAGCAGTACTTC. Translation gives CASSTSEVYEQYF.

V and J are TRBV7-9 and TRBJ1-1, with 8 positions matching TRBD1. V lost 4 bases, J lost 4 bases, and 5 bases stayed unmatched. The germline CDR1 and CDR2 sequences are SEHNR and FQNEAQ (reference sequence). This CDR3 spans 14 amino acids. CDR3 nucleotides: TGTGCCAGCAGCTCCTTCACAGGGGGCACTGAAGCTTTCTTT. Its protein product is CASSSFTGGTEAFF.

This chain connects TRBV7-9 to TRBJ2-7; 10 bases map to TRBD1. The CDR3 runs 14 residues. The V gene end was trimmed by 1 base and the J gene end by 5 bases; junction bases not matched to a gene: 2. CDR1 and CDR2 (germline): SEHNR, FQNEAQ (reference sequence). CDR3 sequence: CASSLGQGADEQYF. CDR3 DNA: TGTGCCAGCAGCTTAGGACAGGGGGCGGACGAGCAGTACTTC.

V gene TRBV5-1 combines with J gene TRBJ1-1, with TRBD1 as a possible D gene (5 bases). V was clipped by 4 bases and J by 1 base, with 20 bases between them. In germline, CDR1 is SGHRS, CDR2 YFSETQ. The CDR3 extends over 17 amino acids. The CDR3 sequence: CASSVAGPTYGNTEAFF. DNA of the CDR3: TGCGCCAGCAGCGTTGCAGGGCCCACCTACGGGAACACTGAAGCTTTCTTT.

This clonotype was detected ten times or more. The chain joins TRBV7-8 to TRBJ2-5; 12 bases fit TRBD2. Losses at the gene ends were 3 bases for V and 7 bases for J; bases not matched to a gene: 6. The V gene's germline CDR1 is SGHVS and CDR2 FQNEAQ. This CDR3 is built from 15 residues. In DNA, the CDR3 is TGTGCCAGCAGCTTGACTAGCGGGGGAAGGGGGACCCAGTACTTC. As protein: CASSLTSGGRGTQYF.

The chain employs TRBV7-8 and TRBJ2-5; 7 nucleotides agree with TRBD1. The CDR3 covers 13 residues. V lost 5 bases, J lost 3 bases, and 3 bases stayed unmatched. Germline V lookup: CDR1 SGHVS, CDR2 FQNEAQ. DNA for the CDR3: TGTGCCAGCAGCACGACAGGGAAAGAGACCCAGTACTTC. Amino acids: CASSTTGKETQYF.

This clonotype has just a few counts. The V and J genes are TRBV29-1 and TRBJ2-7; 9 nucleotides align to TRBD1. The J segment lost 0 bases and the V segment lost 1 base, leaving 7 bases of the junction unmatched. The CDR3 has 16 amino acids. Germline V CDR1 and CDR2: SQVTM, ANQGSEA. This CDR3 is CSVEGGRTGVSYEQYF. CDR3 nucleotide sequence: TGCAGCGTTGAAGGTGGAAGGACAGGGGTCTCCTACGAGCAGTACTTC.

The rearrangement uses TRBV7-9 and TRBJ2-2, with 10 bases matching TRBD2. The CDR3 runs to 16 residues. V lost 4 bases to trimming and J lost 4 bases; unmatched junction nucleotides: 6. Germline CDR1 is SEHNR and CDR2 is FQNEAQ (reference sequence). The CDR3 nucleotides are TGTGCCAGCAGCTCCAGCGGGGGGGCCCTCACCGGGGAGCTGTTTTTT. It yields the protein CASSSSGGALTGELFF. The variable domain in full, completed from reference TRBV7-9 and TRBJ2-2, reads DTGVSQNPRHKITKRGQNVTFRCDPISEHNRLYWYRQTLGQGPEFLTYFQNEAQLEKSRLLSDRFSAERPKGSFSTLEIQRTEQGDSAMYLCASSSSGGALTGELFFGEGSRLTVL.

The CDR3 region has the DNA TGTGCCAGCAGAAAAGGGTCCTACGAGCAGTACTTC. Its translation: CASRKGSYEQYF. V and J are TRBV7-2 and TRBJ2-7; no clear D. Trimming left V 6 bases short and J 1 base short, with 7 bases between. CDR1 and CDR2 (germline): SGHTA, FQGNSA. This CDR3 has 12 residues.

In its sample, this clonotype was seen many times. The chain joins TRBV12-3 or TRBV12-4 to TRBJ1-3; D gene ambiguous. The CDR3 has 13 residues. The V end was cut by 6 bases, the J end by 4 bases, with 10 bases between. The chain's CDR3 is CASRVEGGNTIYF. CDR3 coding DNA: TGTGCCAGCAGAGTTGAAGGAGGAAACACCATATATTTT.

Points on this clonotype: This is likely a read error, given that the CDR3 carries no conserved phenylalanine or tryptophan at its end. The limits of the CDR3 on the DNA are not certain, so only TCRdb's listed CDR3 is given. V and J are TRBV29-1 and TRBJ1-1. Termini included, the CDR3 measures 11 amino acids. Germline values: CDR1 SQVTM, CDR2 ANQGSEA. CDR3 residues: CSVDWTGIANY.

The CDR3 here is CASSLEDTRAYGYTF. CDR3 nucleotide sequence: TGTGCCAGCAGTCTAGAGGACACGCGCGCGTACGGCTACACCTTC. The chain joins TRBV7-2 to TRBJ1-2, with D tentatively TRBD1 (5 bases). The CDR3 contains 15 residues. Trimming took 6 bases from V and 8 from J, leaving 22 bases between them. Per the germline V gene, CDR1 is SGHTA and CDR2 is FQGNSA.

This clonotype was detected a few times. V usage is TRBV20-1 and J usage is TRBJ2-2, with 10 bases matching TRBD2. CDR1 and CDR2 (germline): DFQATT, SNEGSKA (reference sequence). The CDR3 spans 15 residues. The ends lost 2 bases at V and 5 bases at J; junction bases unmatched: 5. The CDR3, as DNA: TGCAGTGCTAGACCTTCAGCGGGAGGGACCGGGGAGCTGTTTTTT. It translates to CSARPSAGGTGELFF.

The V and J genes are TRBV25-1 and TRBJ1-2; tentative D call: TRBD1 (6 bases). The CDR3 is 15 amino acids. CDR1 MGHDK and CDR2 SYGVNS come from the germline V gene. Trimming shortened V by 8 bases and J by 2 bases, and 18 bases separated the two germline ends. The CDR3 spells CASYLGGAGNYGYTF. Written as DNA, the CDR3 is TGTGCCAGCTACCTCGGGGGCGCGGGGAACTATGGCTACACCTTC.

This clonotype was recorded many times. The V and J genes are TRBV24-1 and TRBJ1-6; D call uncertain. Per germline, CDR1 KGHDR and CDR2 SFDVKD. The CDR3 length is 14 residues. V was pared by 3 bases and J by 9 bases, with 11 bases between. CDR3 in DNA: TGTGCCACCAGTGATAAATTCTCCGGTTCACCCCTCCACTTT. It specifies CATSDKFSGSPLHF.

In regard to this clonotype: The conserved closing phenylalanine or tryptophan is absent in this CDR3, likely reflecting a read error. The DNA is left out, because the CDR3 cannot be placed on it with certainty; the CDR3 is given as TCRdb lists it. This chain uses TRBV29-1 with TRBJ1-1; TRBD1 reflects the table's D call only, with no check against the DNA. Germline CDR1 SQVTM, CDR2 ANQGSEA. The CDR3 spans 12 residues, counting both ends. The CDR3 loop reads CSVDPRTGGANY.

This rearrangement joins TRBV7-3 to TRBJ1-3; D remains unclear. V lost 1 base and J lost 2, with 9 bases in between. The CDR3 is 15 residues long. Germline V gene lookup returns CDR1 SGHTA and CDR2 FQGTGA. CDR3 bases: TGTGCCAGCAGCTTAATTCAGGAAACTGGAAACACCATATATTTT. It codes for CASSLIQETGNTIYF.

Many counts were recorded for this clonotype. The CDR3 DNA sequence: TGTGCCAGCAGTGCCGGGACAGACGGTGAAAAACTGTTTTTT. It specifies CASSAGTDGEKLFF. V gene TRBV12-3 or TRBV12-4 combines with J gene TRBJ1-4, with TRBD1 identical over 7 bases. With V trimmed by 5 bases and J by 7 bases, 7 bases remained unmatched. The CDR3 sequence is 14 residues long.

The DNA for the CDR3 is TGTGCCAGCAGCCAATGCCGCGGACAGGGCTGGGAGACCCAGTACTTC. Amino acids: CASSQCRGQGWETQYF. The chain uses TRBV11-2 and TRBJ2-5, with TRBD1 matching 8 bases. Losses at the gene ends were 5 bases for V and 5 bases for J; bases not matched to a gene: 13. In germline, CDR1 is SGHAT, CDR2 FQNNGV. The CDR3 sequence is 16 residues long.

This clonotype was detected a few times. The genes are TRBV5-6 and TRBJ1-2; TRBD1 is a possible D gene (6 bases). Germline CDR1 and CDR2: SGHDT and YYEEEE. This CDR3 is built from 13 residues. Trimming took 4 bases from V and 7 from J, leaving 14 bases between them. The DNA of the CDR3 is TGTGCCAGCAGCCCACAGGGTCGACCTGGCTACACCTTC. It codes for CASSPQGRPGYTF.

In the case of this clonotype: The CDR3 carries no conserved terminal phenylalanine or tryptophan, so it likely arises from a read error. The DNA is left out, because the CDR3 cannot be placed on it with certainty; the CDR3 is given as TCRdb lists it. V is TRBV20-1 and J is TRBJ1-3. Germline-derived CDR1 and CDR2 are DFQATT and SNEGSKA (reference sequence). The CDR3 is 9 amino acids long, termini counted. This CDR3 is CSASDRSNT.

CDR3 sequence (DNA): TGTGCCAGCAGTTTATTCGGAGCGGGGAATAGCAATCAGCCCCAGCATTTT. It specifies CASSLFGAGNSNQPQHF. The V call is TRBV7-2, the J call TRBJ1-5; D uncertain. Per germline, CDR1 SGHTA and CDR2 FQGNSA. The CDR3 is 17 amino acids. Trimming cost V 6 bases and J 0 bases, with 18 bases left between them.

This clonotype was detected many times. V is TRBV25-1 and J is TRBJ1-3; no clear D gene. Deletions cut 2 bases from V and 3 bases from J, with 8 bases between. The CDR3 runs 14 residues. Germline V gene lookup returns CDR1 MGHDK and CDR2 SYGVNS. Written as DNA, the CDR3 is TGTGCCAGCAGTGAACGCAGCGATGGAAACACCATATATTTT. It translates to CASSERSDGNTIYF.

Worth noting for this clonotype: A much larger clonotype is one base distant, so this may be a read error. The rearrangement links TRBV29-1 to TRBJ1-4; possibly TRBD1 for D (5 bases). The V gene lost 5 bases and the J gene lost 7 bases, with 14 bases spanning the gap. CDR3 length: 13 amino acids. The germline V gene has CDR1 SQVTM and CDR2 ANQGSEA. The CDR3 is CSVRGHLSEKLFF. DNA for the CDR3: TGCAGCGTTCGAGGACACCTGTCTGAAAAACTGTTTTTT.